Each of the 24 T cell receptor beta chains below was sequenced from the same sample in a study of beta chain bispecific antibodies for T cell cancers. Overall study findings and caveats: Normal T cells contributed less of the targeted TRBV signal than the leukemia cells did.

Either OKT3 anti-CD3 antibody or CD3/CD28 beads expanded T cells from blood mononuclear cells over approximately three days. These TCRs are of unknown antigen specificity. MiXCR, run by TCRdb on the 5' RACE reads, gives a single entry per CDR3 protein. The sample carries 15,000 or so distinct CDR3 sequences, 2.1% recorded once. The sequenced sample was healthy donor T cells cultured with leukemia cells. These receptors were obtained from a human donor in good health. Some clones in this sample may be carry-over from other donors' samples.

This clonotype has at least ten counts. V and J are TRBV6-6 and TRBJ2-3; D is possibly TRBD1 or TRBD2 (5 bases each). The CDR3 is 11 amino acids. The germline CDR1 and CDR2 sequences are MNHNY and SVGAGI (reference sequence). The V end was cut by 6 bases, the J end by 9 bases, with 10 bases between. CDR3 residues: CASSNGATQYF. In DNA, the CDR3 is TGTGCCAGCAGCAACGGGGCCACGCAGTATTTT.

This clonotype was counted at least ten times. The chain carries TRBV7-9 and TRBJ2-7; 14 bases fit TRBD2. This CDR3 is built from 15 residues. With V trimmed by 3 bases and J by 3 bases, 1 base remained unmatched. CDR1 SEHNR and CDR2 FQNEAQ come from the germline V gene (reference sequence). CDR3 coding DNA: TGTGCCAGCAGCTTGACTAGCGGGGGGGACTACGAGCAGTACTTC. Translated, it gives CASSLTSGGDYEQYF.

There are many counts of this clonotype. CDR3 nucleotide sequence: TGTGCCAGCAGCTTTCGCGGCACAGATACGCAGTATTTT. It translates to CASSFRGTDTQYF. The rearrangement uses TRBV5-4 and TRBJ2-3; D gene uncertain. This CDR3 comprises 13 residues. The germline V gene has CDR1 SGHNT and CDR2 YYREEE (reference sequence). V shed 2 bases and J shed 1 base, with 5 bases lying between them.

This clonotype was picked up many times. The chain couples TRBV5-1 to TRBJ2-5; 7 bases agree with TRBD1. Germline CDR1 is SGHRS and CDR2 is YFSETQ. The CDR3 runs 16 residues. The trim removed 4 bases at V and 12 bases at J, leaving 21 bases unmatched. Here the CDR3 DNA reads TGCGCCAGCAGCCCCTACCGAGACTCGAACCGACAGGGAGAGTACTTC. It encodes CASSPYRDSNRQGEYF. Looking up the rest from reference TRBV5-1 and TRBJ2-5 gives the full variable domain: KAGVTQTPRYLIKTRGQQVTLSCSPISGHRSVSWYQQTPGQGLQFLFEYFSETQRNKGNFPGRFSGRQFSNSRSEMNVSTLELGDSALYLCASSPYRDSNRQGEYFGPGTRLLVL.

This chain uses TRBV27 with TRBJ1-5; D is unclear. The V end lost 4 bases, the J end lost 5 bases, and 9 bases lay between the germline ends. Germline V lookup: CDR1 MNHEY, CDR2 SMNVEV (reference sequence). The CDR3 spans 13 residues. Written as DNA, the CDR3 is TGTGCCAGCAGTTACGGGATGGATCAGCCCCAGCATTTT. This translates into CASSYGMDQPQHF.

This clonotype occurred many times. This chain joins TRBV29-1 and TRBJ2-2; no reliable D call. The CDR3 covers 14 residues. Germline-derived CDR1 and CDR2 are SQVTM and ANQGSEA. Trimming shortened V by 4 bases and J by 1 base, and 10 bases separated the two germline ends. The CDR3 here is CSVGGTENTGELFF. As DNA, the CDR3 is TGCAGCGTTGGGGGAACGGAGAACACCGGGGAGCTGTTTTTT.

This clonotype was detected ten times or more. This sequence joins TRBV5-1 and TRBJ2-5; D is uncertain. The V gene's germline CDR1 is SGHRS and CDR2 YFSETQ. Trimming stripped 0 bases from V and 4 bases from J, with 10 bases between. This CDR3 is 14 amino acids long. CDR3: CASSLGFSPETQYF. The CDR3 bases are TGCGCCAGCAGCTTGGGGTTTTCCCCAGAGACCCAGTACTTC.

In this sample, this clonotype turned up many times. This chain joins TRBV2 and TRBJ2-3, with D hard to call. V was shortened by 6 bases and J by 2 bases, with 9 bases between the two germline ends. Germline CDR1 SNHLY, CDR2 FYNNEI. The CDR3 totals 13 residues. The CDR3 sequence: CASRGWATDTQYF. CDR3 nucleotides: TGTGCCAGCAGGGGGTGGGCCACAGATACGCAGTATTTT.

This clonotype was seen repeatedly, ten times or more. The chain is built from TRBV18 and TRBJ1-1, with 8 bases matching TRBD1. Germline loops: CDR1 KGHSH, CDR2 LQKENI. Losses at the gene ends were 3 bases for V and 1 base for J; bases not matched to a gene: 7. CDR3 length equals 16 residues. The CDR3 reads CASSPVGQVPNTEAFF. DNA for the CDR3: TGTGCCAGCTCACCCGTGGGACAGGTACCGAACACTGAAGCTTTCTTT.

This clonotype has a count of ten or more. The chain uses TRBV28 and TRBJ1-5; 8 nucleotides line up with TRBD1. V trimming: 4 bases; J trimming: 4 bases; junction bases outside the gene matches: 3. The CDR3 is 14 amino acids. The germline gives CDR1 MDHEN, CDR2 SYDVKM. The CDR3 DNA follows: TGTGCCAGCAGTTCTCGGACAGGGAATCAGCCCCAGCATTTT. It specifies CASSSRTGNQPQHF.

This clonotype was seen repeatedly, ten times or more. The V call is TRBV5-1, the J call TRBJ1-1, with a tentative D call TRBD1 (6 bases). V lost 4 bases to trimming and J lost 1 base, with 11 bases between them. The CDR3 covers 14 residues. Germline values: CDR1 SGHRS, CDR2 YFSETQ. Written as DNA, the CDR3 is TGCGCCAGCAGCGGAAAACAGGGGAACACTGAAGCTTTCTTT. Its translation is CASSGKQGNTEAFF.

This clonotype was counted at least ten times. The V call is TRBV15, the J call TRBJ2-5; TRBD2 might be the D (5 bases). V lost 1 base and J 0 bases, leaving 12 bases between the germline ends. Germline values: CDR1 LNHNV, CDR2 YYDKDF (reference sequence). The CDR3 has 16 amino acids. CDR3 bases: TGTGCCACCAGCAGAGCTACTCGGGGAAACCAAGAGACCCAGTACTTC. This encodes CATSRATRGNQETQYF.

In this sample, this clonotype turned up many times. This sequence joins TRBV6-1 and TRBJ1-3; D gene uncertain. CDR1 and CDR2 (germline): MNHNS, SASEGT. The CDR3 length is 14 residues. With 3 bases removed from V and 0 bases from J, the gap between germline ends came to 6 bases. The DNA for the CDR3 is TGTGCCAGCAGTGACGGTATCTCTGGAAACACCATATATTTT. It translates to CASSDGISGNTIYF.

This clonotype was seen ten or more times. The V and J genes are TRBV6-1 and TRBJ2-7, with a possible D match to TRBD2 (6 bases). Germline V lookup: CDR1 MNHNS, CDR2 SASEGT. The CDR3 has 16 residues. Trimming pared 8 bases from V and 0 bases from J, leaving 20 bases between. The CDR3 loop reads CASCRLAGILSYEQYF. In nucleotides, the CDR3 is TGTGCCAGCTGCCGACTGGCGGGGATTCTCTCCTACGAGCAGTACTTC.

This clonotype was counted at least ten times. J is TRBJ1-2 and V is TRBV13; no clear D. V was pared by 0 bases and J by 6 bases, with 11 bases between. The germline V gene has CDR1 PRHDT and CDR2 FYEKMQ (reference sequence). The CDR3 is 14 residues long. As DNA, the CDR3 is TGTGCCAGCAGCTTAGGCGGGGTAGACCATGGCTACACCTTC. Translating gives CASSLGGVDHGYTF.

This clonotype was picked up many times. V gene TRBV7-9 combines with J gene TRBJ2-1; 14 nucleotides align to TRBD2. The ends lost 4 bases at V and 4 bases at J; junction bases unmatched: 6. Germline V gene data show CDR1 as SEHNR and CDR2 as FQNEAQ (reference sequence). CDR3 length: 17 amino acids. The CDR3 spells CASSSGTSGGPYNEQFF. CDR3 DNA sequence: TGTGCCAGCAGCTCCGGGACTAGCGGGGGCCCATACAATGAGCAGTTCTTC.

This clonotype has a count of ten or more. The rearrangement links TRBV20-1 to TRBJ2-4, with D possibly being TRBD2 (6 bases). The V gene lost 1 base and the J gene lost 11 bases, with 12 bases spanning the gap. Germline loops: CDR1 DFQATT, CDR2 SNEGSKA (reference sequence). This CDR3 region has 12 residues. The CDR3: CSARGPGVVQYF. The CDR3 nucleotides are TGCAGTGCTAGAGGCCCGGGAGTTGTTCAGTACTTC.

This clonotype was seen ten or more times. This chain uses TRBV4-1 with TRBJ1-1, with a weak D call TRBD1 (5 bases). V gave up 3 bases and J gave up 1 base, with 15 bases separating them. Germline V gene sequence: CDR1 MGHRA, CDR2 YSYEKL. CDR3 length: 16 amino acids. CDR3 bases: TGCGCCAGCAGCCATGCAGAGGAGACAGCGAACACTGAAGCTTTCTTT. Protein: CASSHAEETANTEAFF.

This clonotype was seen ten or more times. The chain is built from TRBV7-9 and TRBJ2-3; weak D call: TRBD2 (5 bases). The CDR3 sequence is 12 residues long. Deletions cut 4 bases from V and 7 bases from J, with 9 bases between. Looked up from germline, CDR1 is SEHNR and CDR2 is FQNEAQ (reference sequence). Here the CDR3 DNA reads TGTGCCAGCAGCTCGGGGATAAATACGCAGTATTTT. Protein product: CASSSGINTQYF.

There are many counts of this clonotype. The chain uses TRBV5-1 and TRBJ2-7, with D perhaps matching TRBD2 (5 bases). Trimming took 4 bases from V and 4 from J, leaving 21 bases between them. The CDR3 has 16 residues. Germline assignment: CDR1 SGHRS and CDR2 YFSETQ. The CDR3 DNA is TGCGCCAGCAGCGACGATCCGGGATTTCGTAGGTACGAGCAGTACTTC. Translated, it gives CASSDDPGFRRYEQYF.

This clonotype occurred many times. The J gene is TRBJ2-7, the V gene TRBV3-1, with D possibly being TRBD2 (6 bases). CDR1 is LGHDT, CDR2 YNNKEL, per germline (reference sequence). V was trimmed by 8 bases and J by 6 bases, leaving 11 bases between them. This CDR3 is built from 11 residues. CDR3 DNA sequence: TGTGCCAGCCGGGGAGCGGGCGAGCAGTACTTC. This sequence encodes CASRGAGEQYF.

This clonotype came up many times. V and J are TRBV11-2 and TRBJ2-1; TRBD1 matches at 7 bases. V shed 1 base and J 6 bases; nucleotides not matched to a gene: 9. Germline CDR1 SGHAT, CDR2 FQNNGV. This CDR3 spans 16 amino acids. CDR3 residues: CASSLAGTVRGNEQFF. The CDR3 DNA reads as TGTGCCAGCAGCTTAGCCGGGACAGTCCGTGGCAATGAGCAGTTCTTC.

This clonotype was picked up many times. The rearrangement joins TRBV29-1 to TRBJ1-5; the match to TRBD1 covers 7 bases. V lost 7 bases and J lost 4; bases outside the gene matches: 10. This CDR3 is 14 amino acids long. Germline V lookup: CDR1 SQVTM, CDR2 ANQGSEA. DNA of the CDR3: TGCAGCGCCGCGGGTGGGACAGATAATCAGCCCCAGCATTTT. Residues: CSAAGGTDNQPQHF. Based on the CDR3 plus reference TRBV29-1 and TRBJ1-5, the full variable domain is SAVISQKPSRDICQRGTSLTIQCQVDSQVTMMFWYRQQPGQSLTLIATANQGSEATYESGFVIDKFPISRPNLTFSTLTVSNMSPEDSSIYLCSAAGGTDNQPQHFGDGTRLSIL.

This clonotype occurred many times. This chain joins TRBV5-1 and TRBJ2-5, with D perhaps matching TRBD2 (5 bases). Germline-derived CDR1 and CDR2 are SGHRS and YFSETQ. The CDR3 totals 15 residues. V lost 4 bases and J 5 bases, leaving 18 bases between the germline ends. In nucleotides, the CDR3 is TGCGCCAGCAGCCCCGCCGGGCGGGTTCACGAGACCCAGTACTTC. This translates into CASSPAGRVHETQYF.